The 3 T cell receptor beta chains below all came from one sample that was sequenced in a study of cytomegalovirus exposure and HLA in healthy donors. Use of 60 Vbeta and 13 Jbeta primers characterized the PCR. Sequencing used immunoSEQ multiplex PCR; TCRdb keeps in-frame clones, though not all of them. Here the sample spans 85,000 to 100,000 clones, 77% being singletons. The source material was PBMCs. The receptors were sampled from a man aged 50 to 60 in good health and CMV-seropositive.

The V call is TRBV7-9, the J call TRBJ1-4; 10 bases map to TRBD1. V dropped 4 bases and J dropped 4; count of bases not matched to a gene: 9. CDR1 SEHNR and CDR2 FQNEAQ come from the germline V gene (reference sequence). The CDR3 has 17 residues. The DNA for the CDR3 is TGTGCCAGCAGCTCATATTACTGGACAGGGGGTAATGAAAAACTGTTTTTT. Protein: CASSSYYWTGGNEKLFF.

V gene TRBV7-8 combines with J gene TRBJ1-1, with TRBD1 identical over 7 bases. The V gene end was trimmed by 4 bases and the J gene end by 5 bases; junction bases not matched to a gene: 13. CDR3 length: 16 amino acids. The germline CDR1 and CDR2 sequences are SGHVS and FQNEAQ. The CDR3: CASSSPNHRGGTEAFF. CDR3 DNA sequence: TGTGCCAGCAGCTCGCCGAATCACAGGGGCGGGACTGAAGCTTTCTTT. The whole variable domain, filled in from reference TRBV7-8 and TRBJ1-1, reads GAGVSQSPRYKVAKRGQDVALRCDPISGHVSLFWYQQALGQGPEFLTYFQNEAQLDKSGLPSDRFFAERPEGSVSTLKIQRTQQEDSAVYLCASSSPNHRGGTEAFFGQGTRLTVV.

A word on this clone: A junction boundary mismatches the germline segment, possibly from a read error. The chain's CDR3 is CAWSARHRSGYPF. The DNA of the CDR3 is TGTGCCTGGAGTGCAAGACATCGTAGTGGCTACCCCTTC. J is TRBJ1-2 and V is TRBV30, with D unresolved. The germline V gene encodes CDR1 GTSNPN and CDR2 SVGIG (reference sequence). This CDR3 region has 13 residues.